Below are 2 T cell receptor beta chains sequenced from a single sample in a study of T cell responses to AZD1222 COVID-19 vaccine. The method was immunoSEQ multiplex PCR; TCRdb's version includes in-frame clones alone and lacks a portion of them. The sample has some 120,000 clones, approximately 84% seen once. Sequencing used peripheral blood, obtained on day 0 of AZD1222 vaccination. These receptors all stem from an adult in good health.

This clone was seen once. The chain employs TRBV18 and TRBJ2-7, with D hard to call. This CDR3 spans 15 amino acids. V lost 0 bases, J lost 2 bases, and 11 bases lay in between. The V gene's germline CDR1 is KGHSH and CDR2 LQKENI. This CDR3 reads CASSPPSRLTYEQYF. The CDR3 DNA reads as TGTGCCAGCTCACCACCGTCCAGGTTAACCTACGAGCAGTACTTC.

The chain combines TRBV28 with TRBJ1-4, with TRBD1 matching 7 bases. J lost 4 bases, V lost 4 bases, and 6 bases had no gene match. CDR1 MDHEN and CDR2 SYDVKM come from the germline V gene. This CDR3 has 15 residues. The CDR3 loop is CASSYGDSDNEKLFF. CDR3 nucleotide sequence: TGTGCCAGCAGTTATGGGGACAGTGATAATGAAAAACTGTTTTTT.